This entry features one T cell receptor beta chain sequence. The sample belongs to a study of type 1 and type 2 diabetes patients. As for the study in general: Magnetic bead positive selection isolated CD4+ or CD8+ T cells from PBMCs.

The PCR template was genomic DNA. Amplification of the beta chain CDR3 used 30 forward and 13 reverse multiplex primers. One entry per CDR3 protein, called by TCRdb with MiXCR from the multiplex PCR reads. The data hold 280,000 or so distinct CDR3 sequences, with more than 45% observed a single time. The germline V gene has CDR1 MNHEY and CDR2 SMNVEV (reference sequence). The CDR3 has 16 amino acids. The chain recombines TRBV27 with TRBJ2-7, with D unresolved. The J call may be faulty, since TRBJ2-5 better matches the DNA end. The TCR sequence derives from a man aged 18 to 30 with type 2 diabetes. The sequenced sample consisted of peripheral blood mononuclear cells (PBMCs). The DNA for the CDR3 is TGTGCCAGCAGTTTATCGGGTAGGGCCCCTACGGAGACCCAGTACTTC. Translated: CASSLSGRAPTETQYF.